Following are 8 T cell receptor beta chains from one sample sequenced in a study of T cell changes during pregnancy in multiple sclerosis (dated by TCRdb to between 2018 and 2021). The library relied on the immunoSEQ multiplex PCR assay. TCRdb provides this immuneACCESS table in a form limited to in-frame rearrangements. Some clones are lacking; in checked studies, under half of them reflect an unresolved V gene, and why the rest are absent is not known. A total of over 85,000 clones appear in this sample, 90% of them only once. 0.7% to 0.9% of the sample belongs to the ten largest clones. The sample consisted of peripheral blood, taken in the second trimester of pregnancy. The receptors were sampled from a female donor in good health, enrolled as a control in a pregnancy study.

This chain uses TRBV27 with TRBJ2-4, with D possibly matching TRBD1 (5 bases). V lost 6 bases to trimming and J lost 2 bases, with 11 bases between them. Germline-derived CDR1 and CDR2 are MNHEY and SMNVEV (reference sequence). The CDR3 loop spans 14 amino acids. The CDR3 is CASSPTVSKNIQYF. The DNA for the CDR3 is TGTGCCAGCAGCCCGACAGTGTCCAAAAACATTCAGTACTTC.

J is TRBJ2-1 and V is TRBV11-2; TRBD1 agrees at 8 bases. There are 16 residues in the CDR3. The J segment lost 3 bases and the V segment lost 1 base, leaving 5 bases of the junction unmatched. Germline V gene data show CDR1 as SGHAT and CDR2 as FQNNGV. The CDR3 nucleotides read TGTGCCAGCAGCTTAGGGTCAGGGGGCTTCTACAATGAGCAGTTCTTC. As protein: CASSLGSGGFYNEQFF.

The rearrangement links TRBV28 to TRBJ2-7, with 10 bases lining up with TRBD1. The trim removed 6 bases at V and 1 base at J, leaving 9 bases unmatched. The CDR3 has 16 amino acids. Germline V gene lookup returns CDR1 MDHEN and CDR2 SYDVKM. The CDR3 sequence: CASSFIGTGASYEQYF. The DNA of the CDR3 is TGTGCCAGCAGCTTTATTGGGACAGGGGCGTCCTACGAGCAGTACTTC.

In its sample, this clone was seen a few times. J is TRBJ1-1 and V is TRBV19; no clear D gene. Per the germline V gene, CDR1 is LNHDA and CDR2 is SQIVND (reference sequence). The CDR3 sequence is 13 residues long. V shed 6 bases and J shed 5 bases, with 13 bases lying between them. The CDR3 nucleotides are TGTGCCAGTAGCTCCCCGGGGAGAACTGAAGCTTTCTTT. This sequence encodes CASSSPGRTEAFF.

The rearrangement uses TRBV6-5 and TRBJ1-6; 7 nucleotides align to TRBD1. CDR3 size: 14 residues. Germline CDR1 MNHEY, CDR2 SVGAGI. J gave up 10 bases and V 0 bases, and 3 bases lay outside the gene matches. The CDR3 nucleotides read TGTGCCAGCAGTTACTCGCAGGGGGGATCACCCCTCCACTTT. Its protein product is CASSYSQGGSPLHF.

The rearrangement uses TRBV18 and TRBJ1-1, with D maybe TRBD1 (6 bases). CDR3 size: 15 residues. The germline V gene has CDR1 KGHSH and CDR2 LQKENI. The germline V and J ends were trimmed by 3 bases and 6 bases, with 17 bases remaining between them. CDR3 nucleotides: TGTGCCAGCTCACCGCTCCTGGACAGCCGCGCTGAAGCTTTCTTT. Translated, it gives CASSPLLDSRAEAFF.

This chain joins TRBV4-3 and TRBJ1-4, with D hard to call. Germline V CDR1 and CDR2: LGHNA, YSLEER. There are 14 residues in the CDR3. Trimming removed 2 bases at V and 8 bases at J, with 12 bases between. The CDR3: CASSQSGRREKLFF. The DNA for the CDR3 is TGCGCCAGCAGCCAATCGGGGAGGAGGGAAAAACTGTTTTTT.

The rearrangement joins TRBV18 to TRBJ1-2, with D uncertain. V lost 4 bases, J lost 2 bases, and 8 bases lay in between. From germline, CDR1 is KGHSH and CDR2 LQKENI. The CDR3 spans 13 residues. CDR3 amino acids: CASSHSPNYGYTF. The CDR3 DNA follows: TGTGCCAGCTCACACTCCCCAAACTATGGCTACACCTTC.